The sequence of this TCR beta chain was determined in a study of T-cell memory formation after mild COVID-19. UMIs and sample barcodes were carried by the TCR alpha and TCR beta cDNA libraries that 5'RACE produced using constant-segment primers. TCRdb fed the 5' RACE reads into MiXCR, producing one record per CDR3 protein. The sample shows 250,000 to 350,000 distinct CDR3 sequences, about a sixth of them seen only once. Concerning this clonotype itself: Its specificity is unknown.

Overall study results and limits: Shrinking CD4+ clones were chiefly CM and EM; CD8+ ones were chiefly EMRA. In pre-infection memory, a portion of responding clones appeared, which suggested that cross-reactive memory joined.

The CDR3 length is 15 residues. V dropped 5 bases and J dropped 2; count of bases not matched to a gene: 7. CDR1 and CDR2 (germline): ENHRY, SYGVKD. This receptor was identified in a man in his late teens or twenties who had mild COVID-19 (a few samples of this study predate the infection). Cell type and time point are not known. This sequence joins TRBV10-3 and TRBJ1-1, with 8 positions matching TRBD1. The sequencing input was PBMCs or a T cell subset sorted from them (not recorded which). This CDR3 reads CAISSTGQANTEAFF. The CDR3 coding sequence is TGTGCCATCAGTTCAACGGGACAGGCAAACACTGAAGCTTTCTTT.